This T cell receptor (beta chain) was captured by sequencing in a study of cytomegalovirus exposure and HLA in healthy donors. The CDR3 length is 15 residues. Germline V CDR1 and CDR2: SGHRS, YFSETQ. Trimming removed 1 base at V and 5 bases at J, with 12 bases between. Using immunoSEQ multiplex PCR, the repertoire was profiled, and TCRdb retains in-frame clones only, with some absent. The table lists approximately 160,000 clones, 75% to 95% of them singletons. A roughly 120-subject validation cohort, separate from the roughly 670-subject first cohort, supplied the donors. Sequencing was performed on PBMCs. This chain connects TRBV5-1 to TRBJ2-2, with D possibly matching TRBD2 (5 bases). The receptor comes from a woman younger than 30 in good health and CMV-seropositive. The CDR3 reads CASSLKEVLTGELFF. The CDR3 nucleotides are TGCGCCAGCAGCTTGAAGGAGGTCTTAACCGGGGAGCTGTTTTTT.